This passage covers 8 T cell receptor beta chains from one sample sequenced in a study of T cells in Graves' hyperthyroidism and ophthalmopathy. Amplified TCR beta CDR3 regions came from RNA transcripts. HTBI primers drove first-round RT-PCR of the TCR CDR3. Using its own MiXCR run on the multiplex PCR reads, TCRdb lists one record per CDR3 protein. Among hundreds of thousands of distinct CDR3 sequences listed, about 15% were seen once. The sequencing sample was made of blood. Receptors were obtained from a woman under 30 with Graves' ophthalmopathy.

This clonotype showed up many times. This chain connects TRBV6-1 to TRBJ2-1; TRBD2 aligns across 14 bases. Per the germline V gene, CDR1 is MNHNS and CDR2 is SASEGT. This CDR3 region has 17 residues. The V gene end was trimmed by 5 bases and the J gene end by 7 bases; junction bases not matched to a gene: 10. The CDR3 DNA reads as TGTGCCAGCAGTCCCCAAGGGACTAGCGGGGGCTGGAATGAGCAGTTCTTC. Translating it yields CASSPQGTSGGWNEQFF.

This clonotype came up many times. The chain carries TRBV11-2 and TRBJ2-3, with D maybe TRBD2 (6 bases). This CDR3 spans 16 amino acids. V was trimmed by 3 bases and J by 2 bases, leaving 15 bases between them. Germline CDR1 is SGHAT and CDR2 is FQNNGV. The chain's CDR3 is CASSFHGGINTDTQYF. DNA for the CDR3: TGTGCCAGCAGCTTCCATGGGGGGATTAACACAGATACGCAGTATTTT.

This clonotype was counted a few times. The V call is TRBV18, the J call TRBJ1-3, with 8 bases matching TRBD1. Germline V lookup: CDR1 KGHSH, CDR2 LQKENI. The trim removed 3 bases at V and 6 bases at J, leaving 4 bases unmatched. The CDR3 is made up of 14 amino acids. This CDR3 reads CASSPTGEENTIYF. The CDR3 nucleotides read TGTGCCAGCTCACCGACAGGGGAGGAAAACACCATATATTTT. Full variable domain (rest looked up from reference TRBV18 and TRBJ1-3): NAGVMQNPRHLVRRRGQEARLRCSPMKGHSHVYWYRQLPEEGLKFMVYLQKENIIDESGMPKERFSAEFPKEGPSILRIQQVVRGDSAAYFCASSPTGEENTIYFGEGSWLTVV.

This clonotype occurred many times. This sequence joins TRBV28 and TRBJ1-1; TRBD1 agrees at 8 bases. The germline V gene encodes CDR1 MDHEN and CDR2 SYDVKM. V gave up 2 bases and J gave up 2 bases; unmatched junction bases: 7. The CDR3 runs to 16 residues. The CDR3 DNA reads TGTGCCAGCAGTTTAGGGACAGGAGGGGTAAACACTGAAGCTTTCTTT. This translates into CASSLGTGGVNTEAFF.

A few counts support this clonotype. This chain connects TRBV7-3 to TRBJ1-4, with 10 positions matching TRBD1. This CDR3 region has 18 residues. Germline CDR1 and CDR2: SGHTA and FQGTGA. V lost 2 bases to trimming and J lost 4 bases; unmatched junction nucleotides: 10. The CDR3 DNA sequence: TGTGCCAGCAGCTTAGCCAGGACAGGGGGGAATGGTAATGAAAAACTGTTTTTT. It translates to CASSLARTGGNGNEKLFF.

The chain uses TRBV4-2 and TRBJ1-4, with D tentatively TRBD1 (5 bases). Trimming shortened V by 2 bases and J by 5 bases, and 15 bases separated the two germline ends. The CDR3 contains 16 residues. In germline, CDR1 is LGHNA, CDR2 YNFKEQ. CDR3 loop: CASSQQWVDSNEKLFF. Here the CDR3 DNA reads TGTGCCAGCAGCCAACAGTGGGTAGACAGCAATGAAAAACTGTTTTTT.

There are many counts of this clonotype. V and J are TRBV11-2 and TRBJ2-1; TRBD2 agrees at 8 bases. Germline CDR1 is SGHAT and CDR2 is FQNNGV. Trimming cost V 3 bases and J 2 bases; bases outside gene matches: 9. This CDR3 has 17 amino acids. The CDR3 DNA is TGTGCCAGCAGCTTGGCCCGACTAGCGAATACCTACAATGAGCAGTTCTTC. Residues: CASSLARLANTYNEQFF.

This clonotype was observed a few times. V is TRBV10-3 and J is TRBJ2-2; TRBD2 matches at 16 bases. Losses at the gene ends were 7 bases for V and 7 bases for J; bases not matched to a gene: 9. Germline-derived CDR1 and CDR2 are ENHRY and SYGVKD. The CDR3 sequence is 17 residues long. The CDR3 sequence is CAINKGLAGGPNGELFF. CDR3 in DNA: TGTGCCATCAACAAGGGACTAGCGGGAGGGCCCAACGGGGAGCTGTTTTTT.